These 15 T cell receptor beta chains originate from one sample sequenced in a study of type 1 regulatory T cells. Their cognate antigens are unknown. Whole-study findings and limits: Type 1 regulatory T cells had a more restricted TCR repertoire than non-type 1 regulatory T cells.

One entry per CDR3 protein results from TCRdb running MiXCR on the reads. The data contain some 71,000 distinct CDR3 sequences, about a fifth of them singletons. The source material was cultured type 1 regulatory T (Tr1) cells, either the whole culture or a sorted fraction (not recorded which). These receptors were taken from a human donor in good health.

J is TRBJ1-2 and V is TRBV4-3; D is undetermined. The germline V gene encodes CDR1 LGHNA and CDR2 YSLEER. V dropped 4 bases and J dropped 0 bases, with 6 bases sitting between them. This CDR3 is built from 13 residues. The CDR3 loop reads CASSPVANYGYTF. The CDR3 region has the DNA TGCGCCAGCAGCCCGGTAGCTAACTATGGCTACACCTTC.

This clonotype was recorded a few times. CDR3 sequence reads: CASSARQGSSAGELFF. Written as DNA, the CDR3 is TGTGCCAGCAGCGCACGCCAGGGGTCCTCAGCCGGGGAGCTGTTTTTT. This chain uses TRBV7-8 with TRBJ2-2, with D possibly TRBD1 on 6 matching bases. The V and J ends lost 5 bases and 6 bases respectively, with 19 bases between them. The CDR3 has 16 residues. The germline V gene encodes CDR1 SGHVS and CDR2 FQNEAQ.

This chain connects TRBV9 to TRBJ2-7; D ambiguous. CDR3 length: 13 residues. Trimming took off 3 bases at V and 2 bases at J, with 9 bases between the two ends. The germline gives CDR1 SGDLS, CDR2 YYNGEE. The CDR3 bases are TGTGCCAGCAGCGCAGGCAGCACCTACGAGCAGTACTTC. Protein: CASSAGSTYEQYF.

This chain connects TRBV7-8 to TRBJ2-7, with 16 positions matching TRBD2. V lost 4 bases to trimming and J lost 6 bases; unmatched junction nucleotides: 9. The CDR3 has 17 amino acids. Germline values: CDR1 SGHVS, CDR2 FQNEAQ. The CDR3 bases are TGTGCCAGCAGCTCACGCGGGACTAGCGGGAGGGCCGGCGAGCAGTACTTC. Amino acids: CASSSRGTSGRAGEQYF.

The V call is TRBV19, the J call TRBJ1-5, with 7 bases fitting TRBD1. Germline assignment: CDR1 LNHDA and CDR2 SQIVND (reference sequence). CDR3 size: 15 residues. V lost 6 bases, J lost 3 bases, and 8 bases stayed unmatched. The CDR3 is CASRNRGRDNQPQHF. Here the CDR3 DNA reads TGTGCCAGTAGAAACAGGGGCCGCGACAATCAGCCCCAGCATTTT.

The gene calls are TRBV7-2 and TRBJ2-3; unclear D gene. This CDR3 has 13 amino acids. With 5 bases removed from V and 4 bases from J, the gap between germline ends came to 10 bases. Germline V CDR1 and CDR2: SGHTA, FQGNSA. CDR3 DNA: TGTGCCAGCAGCCCGTTTGGGGCAGATACGCAGTATTTT. The encoded protein is CASSPFGADTQYF.

The chain joins TRBV5-1 to TRBJ2-2, with TRBD2 matching 8 bases. Germline V CDR1 and CDR2: SGHRS, YFSETQ. Losses at the gene ends were 0 bases for V and 1 base for J; bases not matched to a gene: 5. This CDR3 has 17 residues. CDR3 loop: CASSLGPGLVNTGELFF. DNA for the CDR3: TGCGCCAGCAGCTTGGGGCCGGGACTAGTGAACACCGGGGAGCTGTTTTTT.

This sequence joins TRBV5-6 and TRBJ2-1; D not resolved. The V gene's germline CDR1 is SGHDT and CDR2 YYEEEE. This CDR3 is built from 12 residues. With 0 bases removed from V and 12 bases from J, the gap between germline ends came to 10 bases. The CDR3 DNA reads TGTGCCAGCAGCTTGGTTATGGGTGTGCAGTTCTTC. Encoded protein: CASSLVMGVQFF.

This clonotype occurred a few times. The rearrangement uses TRBV14 and TRBJ2-5; weak D call: TRBD2 (7 bases). This CDR3 spans 15 amino acids. CDR1 is SGHDN, CDR2 FVKESK, per germline. V lost 1 base, J lost 4 bases, and 13 bases lay in between. In DNA form, the CDR3 reads TGTGCCAGCAGCCAAGCCCTGGGGGGGGCAGAGACCCAGTACTTC. Protein product: CASSQALGGAETQYF. The complete variable domain, with remaining parts taken from reference TRBV14 and TRBJ2-5, reads EAGVTQFPSHSVIEKGQTVTLRCDPISGHDNLYWYRRVMGKEIKFLLHFVKESKQDESGMPNNRFLAERTGGTYSTLKVQPAELEDSGVYFCASSQALGGAETQYFGPGTRLLVL.

This clonotype was found many times. The V and J genes are TRBV12-3 or TRBV12-4 and TRBJ1-1; D is undetermined. The CDR3 totals 15 residues. Between the trimmed V and J ends, which lost 6 bases and 8 bases, there was a span of 22 bases. The CDR3, as DNA: TGTGCCAGCAGCCCAGATCAAGGGTGGGCCTCGGAAGCTTTCTTT. As protein: CASSPDQGWASEAFF.

This clonotype was detected a few times. This chain links TRBV2 with TRBJ2-1, with 13 nucleotides matching TRBD2. In germline, CDR1 is SNHLY, CDR2 FYNNEI. This CDR3 contains 15 residues. The V segment lost 6 bases and the J segment 2 bases; nucleotides outside the gene matches: 1. The CDR3 bases are TGTGCCAGCAGACTAGCGGGAGGGCCCTACAATGAGCAGTTCTTC. This encodes CASRLAGGPYNEQFF.

This clonotype was seen only a few times. The chain joins TRBV6-1 to TRBJ1-1; D call uncertain. V was trimmed by 9 bases and J by 3 bases, leaving 14 bases between them. This CDR3 contains 13 residues. Germline-derived CDR1 and CDR2 are MNHNS and SASEGT. As DNA, the CDR3 is TGTGCCAGTACACGGATCTCCGACACTGAAGCTTTCTTT. Translated, it gives CASTRISDTEAFF.

This clonotype was observed at least ten times. V is TRBV30 and J is TRBJ2-2, with TRBD1 matching 7 bases. Trimming took 5 bases from V and 2 from J; bases not matched to a gene: 14. Germline assignment: CDR1 GTSNPN and CDR2 SVGIG (reference sequence). The CDR3 is 17 amino acids. The CDR3 protein is CAWEKGALGLNTGELFF. CDR3 DNA: TGTGCCTGGGAAAAGGGGGCCTTGGGGTTAAACACCGGGGAGCTGTTTTTT.

The V and J genes are TRBV12-3 or TRBV12-4 and TRBJ1-1; D not resolved. The CDR3 is 15 residues long. Trimming removed 4 bases from V and 0 bases from J, with 12 bases in between. CDR3 protein: CASSSQSGMNTEAFF. The CDR3 nucleotides are TGTGCCAGCAGTTCGCAATCGGGGATGAACACTGAAGCTTTCTTT.

V is TRBV7-6 and J is TRBJ2-5; D gene uncertain. The CDR3 consists of 12 residues. The germline gives CDR1 SGHVS, CDR2 FNYEAQ. Deletions cut 3 bases from V and 4 bases from J, with 6 bases between. In nucleotides, the CDR3 is TGTGCCAGCAGCTTGGACCGAGAGACCCAGTACTTC. This gives the protein CASSLDRETQYF.